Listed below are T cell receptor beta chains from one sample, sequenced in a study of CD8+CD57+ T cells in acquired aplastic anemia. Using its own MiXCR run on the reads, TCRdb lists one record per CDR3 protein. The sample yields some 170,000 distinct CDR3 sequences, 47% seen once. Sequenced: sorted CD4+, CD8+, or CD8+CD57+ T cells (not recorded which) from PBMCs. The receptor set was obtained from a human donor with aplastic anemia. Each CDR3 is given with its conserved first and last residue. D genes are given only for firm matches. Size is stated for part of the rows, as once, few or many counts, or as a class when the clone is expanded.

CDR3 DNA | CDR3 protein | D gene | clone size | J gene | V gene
TGTGCCAGCAGCCCTAGCTTTGGGGCAGGCACCGGGGAGCTGTTTTTT | CASSPSFGAGTGELFF | . | . | TRBJ2-2 | TRBV7-3
TGTGCCAGCAGCCTAGAGTGGGGACTTCAAGAGACCCAGTACTTC | CASSLEWGLQETQYF | . | many | TRBJ2-5 | TRBV7-2
TGTGCCAGCAGCTTGACAGGGGGAAACACTGAAGCTTTCTTT | CASSLTGGNTEAFF | TRBD1 | many | TRBJ1-1 | TRBV14
TGTGCCAGCAGTGAAGGAGAGACAGGGGGCTTTGGCTACACCTTC | CASSEGETGGFGYTF | TRBD1 | . | TRBJ1-2 | TRBV2
TGTGCCAGCCGGGAGGCAGGCGGAGGAACCTACGAGCAGTACTTC | CASREAGGGTYEQYF | TRBD2 | many | TRBJ2-7 | TRBV19
TGTGCCAGCAGCTTAAGCCTAGCGGACTACGAGCAGTACTTC | CASSLSLADYEQYF | TRBD2 | many | TRBJ2-7 | TRBV7-8
TGCGCCAGCAGTCTCGGGAGGTGGGGGGCCCAAGAGACCCAGTACTTC | CASSLGRWGAQETQYF | . | many | TRBJ2-5 | TRBV5-1
TGTGCCACCAGTGACCCCGGGACGGATTCCTACGAGCAGTACTTC | CATSDPGTDSYEQYF | . | . | TRBJ2-7 | TRBV24-1
TGTGCCAGTAGTATAGTTTACAGGGGAACTGAAGCTTTCTTT | CASSIVYRGTEAFF | TRBD1 | . | TRBJ1-1 | TRBV19
TGTGCCAGCAGTGAACAGGGGGTAGCCTACGAGCAGTACTTC | CASSEQGVAYEQYF | TRBD1 | . | TRBJ2-7 | TRBV25-1
TGTGCCAGCAGTTACAGGGGGACTATAGGCTACGAGCAGTACTTC | CASSYRGTIGYEQYF | . | many | TRBJ2-7 | TRBV6-5
TGTGCCAGCAGCGGAGTGACCCAGTACTTC | CASSGVTQYF | . | many | TRBJ2-5 | TRBV11-2
TGTGCCAGTAGTACCCAGACAGGGTCCTATGGCTACACCTTC | CASSTQTGSYGYTF | TRBD1 | many | TRBJ1-2 | TRBV19
TGTGCCAGCAGGCTACAGGGGGCCTCTGGAAACACCATATATTTT | CASRLQGASGNTIYF | TRBD1 | many | TRBJ1-3 | TRBV12-3/TRBV12-4
TGTGCCAGCAGTGAACAGGGGGGTGAGCAGTACTTC | CASSEQGGEQYF | . | . | TRBJ2-7 | TRBV2
TGTGCCGTCTCCGGGACAGACCTCTACGAGCAGTACTTC | CAVSGTDLYEQYF | TRBD1 | many | TRBJ2-7 | TRBV7-9
TGTGCCAGCAGCCTAGGGGATCTGCACAGGAACCGCCGCACAGATACGCAGTATTTT | CASSLGDLHRNRRTDTQYF | . | few | TRBJ2-3 | TRBV13
TGTGCCACCTGGGGGGACAATGAGCAGTTCTTC | CATWGDNEQFF | . | many | TRBJ2-1 | TRBV10-3
TGTGCCAGCACCCCGTCCGGGGGTCGTGGCTACACCTTC | CASTPSGGRGYTF | . | few | TRBJ1-2 | TRBV3-1
TGTGCCACCAGCAGAGAGGCCCTAGGTATAGGCTACACCTTC | CATSREALGIGYTF | . | . | TRBJ1-2 | TRBV15
TGCAGCGCACGGGACAGGGGAAGTGACTATGGCTACACCTTC | CSARDRGSDYGYTF | TRBD1 | many | TRBJ1-2 | TRBV29-1
TGTGCCAGCAGTGAAGACAGGGGAGGGAGTGCAGATACGCAGTATTTT | CASSEDRGGSADTQYF | . | many | TRBJ2-3 | TRBV12-3/TRBV12-4
TGTGCCACCAGCAGAGATTTGGGACCCTCTGGAAACACCATATATTTT | CATSRDLGPSGNTIYF | . | . | TRBJ1-3 | TRBV15
TGTGCCACCAGTGATTCGACAGGGAGTGAAAAACTGTTTTTT | CATSDSTGSEKLFF | TRBD1 | once | TRBJ1-4 | TRBV24-1
TGTGCCAGCAGGAAGGTGGATGGCTACACCTTC | CASRKVDGYTF | . | . | TRBJ1-2 | TRBV12-3/TRBV12-4
TGTGTCAGCAGCTTAGTTCTTATCGGAGCTGAAGCTTTCTTT | CVSSLVLIGAEAFF | . | . | TRBJ1-1 | TRBV7-8
TGCAGTGCTAGGTCATGGGTTTTGCACGAGCAGTACTTC | CSARSWVLHEQYF | . | . | TRBJ2-7 | TRBV20-1
TGTGCCAGCGAATACAGTCTCGAGCAGTACTTC | CASEYSLEQYF | . | . | TRBJ2-7 | TRBV2
TGCAGTGCCCCAGGACTAGCGGGCACAGATACGCAGTATTTT | CSAPGLAGTDTQYF | TRBD2 | few | TRBJ2-3 | TRBV20-1
TGTGCCAGCAGACGGGACAGCACAGATACGCAGTATTTT | CASRRDSTDTQYF | . | few | TRBJ2-3 | TRBV7-3
TGTGCCAGCAGCCCCGGACTAGGGTACTACGAGCAGTACTTC | CASSPGLGYYEQYF | TRBD2 | . | TRBJ2-7 | TRBV6-1
TGTGCCTGGAGTCCACAGGGGCTGGATGGCTACACCTTC | CAWSPQGLDGYTF | TRBD1 | . | TRBJ1-2 | TRBV30
TGTGCCAGCAGCCACACAGGGAACGAGCAGTACTTC | CASSHTGNEQYF | . | . | TRBJ2-7 | TRBV7-9
TGTGCCAGCAGTCACAGGGACAGGGTAGACAATGAGCAGTTCTTC | CASSHRDRVDNEQFF | TRBD1 | many | TRBJ2-1 | TRBV6-4
TGCAGCGTCGGGGGACAGGGTGGCCGCAATGAGCAGTTCTTC | CSVGGQGGRNEQFF | TRBD1 | . | TRBJ2-1 | TRBV29-1
TGTGCCAGCAGCGCCGGGACACCGGTCGATGAGCAGTTCTTC | CASSAGTPVDEQFF | . | . | TRBJ2-1 | TRBV11-1